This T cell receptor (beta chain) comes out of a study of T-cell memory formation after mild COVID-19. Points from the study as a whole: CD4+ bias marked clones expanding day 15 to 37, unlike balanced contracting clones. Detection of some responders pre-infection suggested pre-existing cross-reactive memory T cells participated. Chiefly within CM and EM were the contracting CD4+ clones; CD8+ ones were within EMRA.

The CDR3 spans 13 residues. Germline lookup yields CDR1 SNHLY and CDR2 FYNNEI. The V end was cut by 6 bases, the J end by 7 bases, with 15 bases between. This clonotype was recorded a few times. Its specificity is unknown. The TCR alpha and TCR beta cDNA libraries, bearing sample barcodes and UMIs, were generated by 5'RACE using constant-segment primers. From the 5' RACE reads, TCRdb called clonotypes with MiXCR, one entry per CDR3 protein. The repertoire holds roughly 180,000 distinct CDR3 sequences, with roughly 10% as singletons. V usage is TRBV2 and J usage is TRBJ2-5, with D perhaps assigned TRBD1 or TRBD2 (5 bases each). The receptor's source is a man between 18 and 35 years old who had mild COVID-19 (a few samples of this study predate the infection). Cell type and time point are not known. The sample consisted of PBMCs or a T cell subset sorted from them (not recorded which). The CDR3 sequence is CASRRDLRGTQYF. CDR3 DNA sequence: TGTGCCAGCAGGAGGGACCTCCGGGGGACCCAGTACTTC.